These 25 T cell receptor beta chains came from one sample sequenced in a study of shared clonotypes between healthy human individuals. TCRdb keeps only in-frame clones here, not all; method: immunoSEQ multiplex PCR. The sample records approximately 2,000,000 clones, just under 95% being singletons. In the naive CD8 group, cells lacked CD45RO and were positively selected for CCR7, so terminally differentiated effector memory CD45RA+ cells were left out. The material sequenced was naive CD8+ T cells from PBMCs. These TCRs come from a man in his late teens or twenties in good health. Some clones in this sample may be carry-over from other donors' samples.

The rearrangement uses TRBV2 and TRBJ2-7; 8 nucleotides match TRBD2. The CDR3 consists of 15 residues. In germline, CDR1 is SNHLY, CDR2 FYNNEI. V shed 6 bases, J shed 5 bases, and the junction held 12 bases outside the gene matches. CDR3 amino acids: CASSGGGWDADEQYF. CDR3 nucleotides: TGTGCCAGCAGCGGGGGGGGCTGGGATGCGGACGAGCAGTACTTC.

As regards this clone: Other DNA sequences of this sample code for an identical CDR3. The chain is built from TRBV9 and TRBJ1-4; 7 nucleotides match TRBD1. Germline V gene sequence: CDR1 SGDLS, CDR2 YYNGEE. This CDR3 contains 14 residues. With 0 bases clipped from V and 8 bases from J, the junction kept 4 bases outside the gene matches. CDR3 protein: CASSVEGGGEKLFF. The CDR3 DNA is TGTGCCAGCAGCGTAGAAGGGGGCGGCGAAAAACTGTTTTTT. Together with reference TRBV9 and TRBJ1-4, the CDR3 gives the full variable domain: DSGVTQTPKHLITATGQRVTLRCSPRSGDLSVYWYQQSLDQGLQFLIQYYNGEERAKGNILERFSAQQFPDLHSELNLSSLELGDSALYFCASSVEGGGEKLFFGSGTQLSVL.

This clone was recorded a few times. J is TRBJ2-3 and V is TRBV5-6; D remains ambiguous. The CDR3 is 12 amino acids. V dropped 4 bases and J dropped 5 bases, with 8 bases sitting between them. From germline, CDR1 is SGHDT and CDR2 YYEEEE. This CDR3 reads CASSLPGDTQYF. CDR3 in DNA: TGTGCCAGCAGCCTCCCGGGAGATACGCAGTATTTT.

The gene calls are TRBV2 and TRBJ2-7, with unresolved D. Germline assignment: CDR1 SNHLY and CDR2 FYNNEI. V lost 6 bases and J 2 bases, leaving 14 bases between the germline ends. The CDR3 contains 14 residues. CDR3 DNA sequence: TGTGCCAGCAGCCTTCGTGGCAGCACCTACGAGCAGTACTTC. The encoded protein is CASSLRGSTYEQYF.

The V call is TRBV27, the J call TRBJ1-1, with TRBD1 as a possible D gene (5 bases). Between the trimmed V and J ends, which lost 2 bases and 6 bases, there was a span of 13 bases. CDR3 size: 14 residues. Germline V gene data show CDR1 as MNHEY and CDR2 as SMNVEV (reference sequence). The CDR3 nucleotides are TGTGCCAGCAGTTTAAACTTCGGGGACCCTGAAGCTTTCTTT. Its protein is CASSLNFGDPEAFF.

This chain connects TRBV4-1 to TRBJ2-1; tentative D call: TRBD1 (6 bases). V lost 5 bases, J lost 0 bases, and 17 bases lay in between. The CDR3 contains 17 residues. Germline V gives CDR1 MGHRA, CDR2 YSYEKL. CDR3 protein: CASSIPGQLSSYNEQFF. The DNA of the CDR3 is TGCGCCAGCAGCATTCCGGGACAACTGAGCTCCTACAATGAGCAGTTCTTC.

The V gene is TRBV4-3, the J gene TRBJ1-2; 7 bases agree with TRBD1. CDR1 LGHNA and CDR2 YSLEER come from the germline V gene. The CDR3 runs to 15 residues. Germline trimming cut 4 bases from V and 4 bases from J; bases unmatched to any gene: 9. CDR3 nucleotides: TGCGCCAGCAGCCCGGGACAGACCTCAAGCTATGGCTACACCTTC. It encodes CASSPGQTSSYGYTF.

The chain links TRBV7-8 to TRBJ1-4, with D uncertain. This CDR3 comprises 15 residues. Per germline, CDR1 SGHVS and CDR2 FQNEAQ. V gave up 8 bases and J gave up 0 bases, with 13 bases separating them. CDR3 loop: CASVNSPATNEKLFF. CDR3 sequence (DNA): TGTGCCAGCGTAAACAGCCCTGCAACTAATGAAAAACTGTTTTTT.

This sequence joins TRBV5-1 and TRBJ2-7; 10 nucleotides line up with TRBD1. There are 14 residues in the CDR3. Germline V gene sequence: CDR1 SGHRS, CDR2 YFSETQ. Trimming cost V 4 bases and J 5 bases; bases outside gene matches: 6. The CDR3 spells CASSGGTGVNEQYF. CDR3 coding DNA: TGCGCCAGCAGCGGAGGGACAGGGGTTAACGAGCAGTACTTC.

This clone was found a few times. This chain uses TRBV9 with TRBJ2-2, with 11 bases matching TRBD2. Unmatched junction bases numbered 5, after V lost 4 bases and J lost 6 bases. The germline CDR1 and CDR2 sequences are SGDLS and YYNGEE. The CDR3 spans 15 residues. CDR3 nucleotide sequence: TGTGCCAGCAGCCCCAGGACTAGCGGGTCCGGGGAGCTGTTTTTT. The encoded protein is CASSPRTSGSGELFF.

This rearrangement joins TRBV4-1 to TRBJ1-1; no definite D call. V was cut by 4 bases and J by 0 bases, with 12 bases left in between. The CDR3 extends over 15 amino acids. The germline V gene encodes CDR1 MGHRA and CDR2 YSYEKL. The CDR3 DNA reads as TGCGCCAGCAGCCTCCGTTGGAGTTTGAACACTGAAGCTTTCTTT. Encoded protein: CASSLRWSLNTEAFF.

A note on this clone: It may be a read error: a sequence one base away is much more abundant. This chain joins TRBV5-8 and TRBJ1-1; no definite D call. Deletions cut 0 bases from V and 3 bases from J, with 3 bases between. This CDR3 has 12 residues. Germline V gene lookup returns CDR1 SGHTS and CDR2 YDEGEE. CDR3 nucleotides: TGTGCCAGCAGCTTGGTGGACACTGAAGCTTTCTTT. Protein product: CASSLVDTEAFF.

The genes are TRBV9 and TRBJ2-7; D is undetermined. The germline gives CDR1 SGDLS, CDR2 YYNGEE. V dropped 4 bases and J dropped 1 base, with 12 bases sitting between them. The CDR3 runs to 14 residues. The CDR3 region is CASSPWKASYEQYF. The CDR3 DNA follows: TGTGCCAGCAGCCCCTGGAAGGCGTCCTACGAGCAGTACTTC. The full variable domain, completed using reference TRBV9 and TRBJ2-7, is DSGVTQTPKHLITATGQRVTLRCSPRSGDLSVYWYQQSLDQGLQFLIQYYNGEERAKGNILERFSAQQFPDLHSELNLSSLELGDSALYFCASSPWKASYEQYFGPGTRLTVT.

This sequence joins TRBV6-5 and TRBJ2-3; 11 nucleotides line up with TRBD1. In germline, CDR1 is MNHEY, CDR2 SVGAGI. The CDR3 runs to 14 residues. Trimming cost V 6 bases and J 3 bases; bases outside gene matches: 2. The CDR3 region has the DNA TGTGCCAGCAGGGACAGGGGGCTTACAGATACGCAGTATTTT. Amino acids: CASRDRGLTDTQYF.

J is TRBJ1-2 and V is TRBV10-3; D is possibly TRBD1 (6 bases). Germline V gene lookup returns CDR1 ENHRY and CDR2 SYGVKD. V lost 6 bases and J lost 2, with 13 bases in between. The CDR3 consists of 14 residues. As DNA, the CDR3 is TGTGCCATCAGGCCGGACAGTTCAAACTATGGCTACACCTTC. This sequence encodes CAIRPDSSNYGYTF.

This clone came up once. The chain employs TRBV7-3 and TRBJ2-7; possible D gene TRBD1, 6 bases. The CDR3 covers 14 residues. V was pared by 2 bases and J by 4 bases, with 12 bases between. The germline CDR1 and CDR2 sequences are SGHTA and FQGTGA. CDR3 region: CASSLFVGGYEQYF. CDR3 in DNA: TGTGCCAGCAGCTTATTTGTAGGGGGTTACGAGCAGTACTTC.

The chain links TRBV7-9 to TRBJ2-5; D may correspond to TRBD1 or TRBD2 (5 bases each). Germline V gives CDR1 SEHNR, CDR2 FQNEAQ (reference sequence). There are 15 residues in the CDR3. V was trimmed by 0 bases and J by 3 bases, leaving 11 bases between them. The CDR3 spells CASSLAGGWKETQYF. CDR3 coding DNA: TGTGCCAGCAGCTTAGCTGGGGGTTGGAAAGAGACCCAGTACTTC.

CDR3 in DNA: TGTGCCAGCAGTTTAGGGTCAGGGGGAAATCAGCCCCAGCATTTT. Translated, it gives CASSLGSGGNQPQHF. J is TRBJ1-5 and V is TRBV27, with 7 nucleotides matching TRBD1. The germline gives CDR1 MNHEY, CDR2 SMNVEV (reference sequence). V trimming: 2 bases; J trimming: 4 bases; junction bases outside the gene matches: 5. CDR3 size: 15 residues.

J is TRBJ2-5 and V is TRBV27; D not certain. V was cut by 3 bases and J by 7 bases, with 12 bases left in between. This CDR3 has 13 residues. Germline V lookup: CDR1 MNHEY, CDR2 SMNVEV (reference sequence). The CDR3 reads CASSFSPVGTQYF. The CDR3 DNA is TGTGCCAGCAGTTTTTCCCCCGTCGGGACCCAGTACTTC.

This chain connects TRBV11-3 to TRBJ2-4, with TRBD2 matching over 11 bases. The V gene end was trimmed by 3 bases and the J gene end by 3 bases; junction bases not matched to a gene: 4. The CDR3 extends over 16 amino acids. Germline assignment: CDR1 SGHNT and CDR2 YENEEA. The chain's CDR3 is CASSFGTSGSKNIQYF. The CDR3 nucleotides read TGTGCCAGCAGCTTTGGGACTAGCGGTAGCAAAAACATTCAGTACTTC.

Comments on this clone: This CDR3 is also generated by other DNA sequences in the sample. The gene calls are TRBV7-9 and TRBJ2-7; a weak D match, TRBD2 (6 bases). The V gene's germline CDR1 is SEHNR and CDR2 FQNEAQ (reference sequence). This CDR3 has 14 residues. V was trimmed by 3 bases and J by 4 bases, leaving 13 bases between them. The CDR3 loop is CASSFVGTSYEQYF. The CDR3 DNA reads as TGTGCCAGCAGCTTTGTAGGGACTTCGTACGAGCAGTACTTC.

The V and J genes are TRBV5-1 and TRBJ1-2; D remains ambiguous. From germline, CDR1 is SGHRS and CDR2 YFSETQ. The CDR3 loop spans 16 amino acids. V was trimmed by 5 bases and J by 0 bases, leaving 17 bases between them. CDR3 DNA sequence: TGCGCCAGCAGAGTGGGTCCGTGGACCGCTAACTATGGCTACACCTTC. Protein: CASRVGPWTANYGYTF.

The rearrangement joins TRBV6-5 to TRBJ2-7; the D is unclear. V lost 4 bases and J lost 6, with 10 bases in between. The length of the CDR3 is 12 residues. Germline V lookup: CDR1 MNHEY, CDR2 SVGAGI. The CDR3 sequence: CASSSYSLEQYF. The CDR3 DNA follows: TGTGCCAGCAGTTCGTACAGTCTCGAGCAGTACTTC.

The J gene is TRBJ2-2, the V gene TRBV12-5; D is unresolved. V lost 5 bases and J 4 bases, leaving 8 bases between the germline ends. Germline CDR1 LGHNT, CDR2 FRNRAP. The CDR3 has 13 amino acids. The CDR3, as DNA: TGTGCTAGTGGTCCCACCGGCACCGGGGAGCTGTTTTTT. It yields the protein CASGPTGTGELFF.

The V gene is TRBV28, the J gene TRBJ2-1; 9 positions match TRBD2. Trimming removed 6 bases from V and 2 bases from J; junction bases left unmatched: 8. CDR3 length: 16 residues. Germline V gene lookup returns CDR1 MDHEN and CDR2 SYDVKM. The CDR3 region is CASRMTAGGPYNEQFF. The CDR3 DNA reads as TGTGCCAGCAGGATGACGGCGGGAGGGCCCTACAATGAGCAGTTCTTC.